This T cell receptor beta chain was captured by sequencing in a study of blood T cell repertoires in COVID-19. This CDR3 comprises 14 residues. Losses at the gene ends were 4 bases for V and 5 bases for J; bases not matched to a gene: 5. Germline V gene lookup returns CDR1 LGHNA and CDR2 YSLEER. Some clones are missing from TCRdb's copy, which holds only in-frame ones; the method was immunoSEQ multiplex PCR. This sample has about 300,000 clones, with more than 75% found just once. The V gene is TRBV4-3, the J gene TRBJ2-1; 7 bases are a match to TRBD1. This sequence was found in a woman between 18 and 30 years old who had recovered from COVID-19. The sample was PBMCs or T cells enriched from blood (not recorded which). The CDR3 DNA reads TGCGCCAGCAGCCGACAGGGCTTGGACAATGAGCAGTTCTTC. Translated: CASSRQGLDNEQFF.